This TCR beta chain appears in the sequencing data of a study of blood T cell repertoires in COVID-19. In the original workflow: From reference gene primer amplification, estimates of nucleated cell counts were derived. Sequencing was performed with immunoSEQ multiplex PCR; in TCRdb, only in-frame clones are kept and a portion is missing. Clone size and V and J calls were adopted from that table, with D and trimming inferred from the DNA. The sample yields roughly 50,000 clones, approximately 89% seen once. V trimming: 0 bases; J trimming: 2 bases; junction bases outside the gene matches: 2. The CDR3 is 15 residues long. In germline, CDR1 is ENHRY, CDR2 SYGVKD.

The sequencing sample was made of peripheral blood. The receptor comes from a man between 50 and 59 years old with acute or convalescent COVID-19. The rearrangement joins TRBV10-3 to TRBJ2-7; 9 bases line up with TRBD1. The CDR3 is CAISESGTGTYEQYF. The DNA for the CDR3 is TGTGCCATCAGTGAGTCGGGGACAGGGACCTACGAGCAGTACTTC.